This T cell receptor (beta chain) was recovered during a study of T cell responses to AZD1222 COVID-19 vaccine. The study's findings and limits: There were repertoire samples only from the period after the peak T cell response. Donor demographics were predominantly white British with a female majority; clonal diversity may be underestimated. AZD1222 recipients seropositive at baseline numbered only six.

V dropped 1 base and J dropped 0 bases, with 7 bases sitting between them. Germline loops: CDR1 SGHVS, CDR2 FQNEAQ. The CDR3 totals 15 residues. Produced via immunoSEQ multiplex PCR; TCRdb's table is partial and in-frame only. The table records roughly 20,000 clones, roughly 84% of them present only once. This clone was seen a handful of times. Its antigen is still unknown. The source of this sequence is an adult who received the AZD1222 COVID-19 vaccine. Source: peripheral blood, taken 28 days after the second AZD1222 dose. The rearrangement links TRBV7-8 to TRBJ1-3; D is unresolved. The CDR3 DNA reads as TGTGCCAGCAGCTTAGATGCCCTCTCTGGAAACACCATATATTTT. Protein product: CASSLDALSGNTIYF.